The 6 T cell receptor beta chains below were found in one sample sequenced in a study of blood T cell repertoires in COVID-19. TCRdb's copy holds only in-frame clones and misses some; the assay was immunoSEQ multiplex PCR. The sample has about 210,000 clones, 88% seen once. The sequenced material came from peripheral blood. All receptors derive from a man aged 70 or older with acute or convalescent COVID-19.

The table lists this clone with a few counts. The rearrangement links TRBV6-4 to TRBJ1-2, with no clear D. The germline gives CDR1 MRHNA, CDR2 SNTAGT. Trimming took 6 bases from V and 2 from J, leaving 16 bases between them. There are 15 residues in the CDR3. CDR3 DNA: TGTGCCAGCAGGCCACACACCTTCACCAACTATGGCTACACCTTC. It is translated as CASRPHTFTNYGYTF.

The chain joins TRBV11-3 to TRBJ2-1; 7 nucleotides align to TRBD1. The CDR3 totals 14 residues. The V segment lost 1 base and the J segment 9 bases; nucleotides outside the gene matches: 6. Germline values: CDR1 SGHNT, CDR2 YENEEA. The CDR3 region has the DNA TGTGCCAGCAGCTTAGGAGACAGGGATAGTGAGCAGTTCTTC. Protein product: CASSLGDRDSEQFF.

The chain recombines TRBV11-2 with TRBJ2-3; D might be TRBD1 (6 bases). Germline V lookup: CDR1 SGHAT, CDR2 FQNNGV. Trimming pared 5 bases from V and 2 bases from J, leaving 17 bases between. The CDR3 has 16 residues. The CDR3 sequence: CASSPRDRRLTDTQYF. The CDR3 bases are TGTGCCAGCAGCCCCCGAGACAGGCGACTCACAGATACGCAGTATTTT.

The V and J genes are TRBV5-4 and TRBJ1-1, with TRBD1 as a possible D gene (6 bases). Germline values: CDR1 SGHNT, CDR2 YYREEE (reference sequence). This CDR3 is 13 amino acids long. V was shortened by 1 base and J by 4 bases, with 8 bases between the two germline ends. The CDR3 DNA reads as TGTGCCAGCAGCTTGATAGGGGGCACTGAAGCTTTCTTT. Translating it yields CASSLIGGTEAFF.

This clone was counted once. The CDR3 is CSASSKTGGYEQYF. The CDR3 coding sequence is TGCAGTGCTAGTTCTAAAACAGGGGGCTACGAGCAGTACTTC. The chain combines TRBV20-1 with TRBJ2-7; 8 bases agree with TRBD1. This CDR3 is 14 amino acids long. CDR1 is DFQATT, CDR2 SNEGSKA, per germline (reference sequence). The J segment lost 3 bases and the V segment lost 3 bases, leaving 7 bases of the junction unmatched.

The chain has TRBV12-5 and TRBJ2-7, with 11 nucleotides matching TRBD1. V gave up 4 bases and J gave up 1 base; unmatched junction bases: 3. The CDR3 spans 15 residues. CDR1 is LGHNT and CDR2 is FRNRAP in the germline V gene. In DNA, the CDR3 is TGTGCTAGTGGTTCCGGACAGGGGGCATCCTACGAGCAGTACTTC. Amino acids: CASGSGQGASYEQYF.